These T cell receptor beta chains were read from a single sample in a study of cytomegalovirus exposure and HLA in healthy donors. Generated by immunoSEQ multiplex PCR, the TCRdb table keeps only in-frame clones and is missing some. The sample lists 150,000 or so clones, around 82% occurring once. The sample comprised PBMCs. Source of these receptors: a woman in her 50s in good health and CMV-seropositive. The CDR3 runs from the conserved cysteine through the conserved F or W. Fields, in order: D gene, V gene, J gene, clone size, CDR3 protein, CDR3 DNA. The D gene is left open where the match is weak. Not all rows give a size; the values are once, few, many and, for expanded clones, a class.

d_gene: TRBD1; v_gene: TRBV11-2; j_gene: TRBJ2-7; abundance: NA; CDR3aa: CASSLFGTGPYEQYF; CDR3nt: TGTGCCAGCAGCCTTTTCGGGACAGGGCCCTACGAGCAGTACTTC
d_gene: NA; v_gene: TRBV5-4; j_gene: TRBJ2-1; abundance: NA; CDR3aa: CASSLDSYNEQFF; CDR3nt: TGTGCCAGCAGCCTGGACTCATACAATGAGCAGTTCTTC
d_gene: TRBD1; v_gene: TRBV6-1; j_gene: TRBJ2-4; abundance: once; CDR3aa: CASSTLDRDENIQYF; CDR3nt: TGTGCCAGCAGTACGCTTGACAGGGATGAAAACATTCAGTACTTC
d_gene: TRBD1; v_gene: TRBV4-1; j_gene: TRBJ2-2; abundance: NA; CDR3aa: CASSQYAGGASGELFF; CDR3nt: TGCGCCAGCAGCCAATACGCAGGGGGCGCTTCCGGGGAGCTGTTTTTT
d_gene: TRBD1; v_gene: TRBV4-1; j_gene: TRBJ2-2; abundance: NA; CDR3aa: CASSQDLRQGARTGELFF; CDR3nt: TGCGCCAGCAGCCAAGATCTGAGACAGGGGGCGCGCACCGGGGAGCTGTTTTTT
d_gene: TRBD1; v_gene: TRBV5-5; j_gene: TRBJ2-3; abundance: once; CDR3aa: CASSRTPGQGASDTQYF; CDR3nt: TGTGCCAGCAGCCGCACTCCGGGACAGGGGGCATCGGATACGCAGTATTTT
d_gene: NA; v_gene: TRBV5-4; j_gene: TRBJ2-7; abundance: few; CDR3aa: CASSAGGGAIGEQYF; CDR3nt: TGTGCCAGCAGCGCCGGAGGGGGCGCGATCGGCGAGCAGTACTTC
d_gene: NA; v_gene: TRBV4-2; j_gene: TRBJ2-5; abundance: NA; CDR3aa: CASSHASGTSPGTQYF; CDR3nt: TGTGCCAGCAGCCACGCCTCCGGGACTTCGCCGGGGACCCAGTACTTC
d_gene: TRBD2; v_gene: TRBV11-3; j_gene: TRBJ2-7; abundance: NA; CDR3aa: CASSALGGGPYEQYF; CDR3nt: TGTGCCAGCAGCGCGTTAGGCGGGGGACCCTACGAGCAGTACTTC
d_gene: NA; v_gene: TRBV9; j_gene: TRBJ1-5; abundance: NA; CDR3aa: CASSLGLNQPQHF; CDR3nt: TGTGCCAGCAGCTTGGGGCTTAATCAGCCCCAGCATTTT
d_gene: TRBD2; v_gene: TRBV5-5; j_gene: TRBJ2-1; abundance: NA; CDR3aa: CASSLDGLVAEEQFF; CDR3nt: TGTGCCAGCAGCTTGGATGGACTAGTAGCGGAGGAGCAGTTCTTC
d_gene: TRBD1; v_gene: TRBV10-1; j_gene: TRBJ2-7; abundance: NA; CDR3aa: CASSRTGAEQYF; CDR3nt: TGCGCCAGCTCGAGGACAGGCGCCGAGCAGTACTTC
d_gene: TRBD2; v_gene: TRBV6-6; j_gene: TRBJ2-1; abundance: NA; CDR3aa: CASRGGTRLFNEQFF; CDR3nt: TGTGCCAGCAGGGGGGGGACTAGGCTCTTCAATGAGCAGTTCTTC
d_gene: TRBD1; v_gene: TRBV27; j_gene: TRBJ1-2; abundance: once; CDR3aa: CASSLRQGVGKGWIYGYTF; CDR3nt: TGTGCCAGCAGTTTACGGCAGGGGGTCGGTAAAGGCTGGATATATGGCTACACCTTC
d_gene: TRBD2; v_gene: TRBV6-1; j_gene: TRBJ2-2; abundance: NA; CDR3aa: CASSGEPGLAGSGDTGELFF; CDR3nt: TGTGCCAGCAGTGGCGAACCGGGACTAGCGGGGAGTGGTGATACCGGGGAGCTGTTTTTT
d_gene: TRBD2; v_gene: TRBV5-1; j_gene: TRBJ2-7; abundance: NA; CDR3aa: CASSLSGGAYEQYF; CDR3nt: TGCGCCAGCAGCTTAAGCGGGGGGGCCTACGAGCAGTACTTC
d_gene: TRBD1; v_gene: TRBV15; j_gene: TRBJ2-1; abundance: NA; CDR3aa: CATSRDRGPLNEQFF; CDR3nt: TGTGCCACCAGCAGAGACAGGGGGCCCCTGAATGAGCAGTTCTTC
d_gene: TRBD1; v_gene: TRBV4-1; j_gene: TRBJ2-2; abundance: NA; CDR3aa: CASSPGQGWAGELFF; CDR3nt: TGCGCCAGCAGCCCTGGACAGGGGTGGGCTGGGGAGCTGTTTTTT
d_gene: TRBD1; v_gene: TRBV7-2; j_gene: TRBJ1-1; abundance: NA; CDR3aa: CASSLLSTGVNTEAFF; CDR3nt: TGTGCCAGCAGCTTACTTTCAACAGGGGTGAACACTGAAGCTTTCTTT
d_gene: NA; v_gene: TRBV30; j_gene: TRBJ1-2; abundance: NA; CDR3aa: CAWSGSGYYYGYTF; CDR3nt: TGTGCCTGGAGTGGCTCGGGATACTACTATGGCTACACCTTC
d_gene: NA; v_gene: TRBV14; j_gene: TRBJ1-1; abundance: NA; CDR3aa: CASSQRPGRGTEAFF; CDR3nt: TGTGCCAGCAGCCAGCGTCCGGGGAGAGGCACTGAAGCTTTCTTT
d_gene: NA; v_gene: TRBV19; j_gene: TRBJ2-1; abundance: few; CDR3aa: CASSIVLGNEQFF; CDR3nt: TGTGCCAGTAGTATAGTACTAGGCAATGAGCAGTTCTTC
d_gene: TRBD1; v_gene: TRBV7-8; j_gene: TRBJ1-3; abundance: NA; CDR3aa: CASSSPDRGGNTIYF; CDR3nt: TGTGCCAGCAGCTCCCCAGACAGGGGCGGAAACACCATATATTTT
d_gene: TRBD1; v_gene: TRBV15; j_gene: TRBJ2-7; abundance: NA; CDR3aa: CATSMGWTGRAYEQYF; CDR3nt: TGTGCCACCAGCATGGGATGGACAGGACGGGCCTACGAGCAGTACTTC
d_gene: NA; v_gene: TRBV9; j_gene: TRBJ1-5; abundance: NA; CDR3aa: CASSLTTGNNQPQHF; CDR3nt: TGTGCCAGCAGCCTCACAACAGGGAACAATCAGCCCCAGCATTTT
d_gene: NA; v_gene: TRBV9; j_gene: TRBJ1-6; abundance: few; CDR3aa: CASSVRGGNSPLHF; CDR3nt: TGTGCCAGCAGCGTACGGGGGGGCAATTCACCCCTCCACTTT
d_gene: NA; v_gene: TRBV4-3; j_gene: TRBJ2-1; abundance: NA; CDR3aa: CASSIDSEQFF; CDR3nt: TGCGCCAGCAGTATTGACAGTGAGCAGTTCTTC
d_gene: TRBD1; v_gene: TRBV5-1; j_gene: TRBJ1-2; abundance: NA; CDR3aa: CASSSRQGDYGYTF; CDR3nt: TGCGCCAGCAGCTCAAGACAGGGTGACTATGGCTACACCTTC
d_gene: NA; v_gene: TRBV5-6; j_gene: TRBJ2-7; abundance: NA; CDR3aa: CASSHDYSEGREQYF; CDR3nt: TGTGCCAGCAGCCACGACTACTCCGAAGGCCGGGAGCAGTACTTC
d_gene: TRBD2; v_gene: TRBV28; j_gene: TRBJ2-7; abundance: NA; CDR3aa: CASSHGLAGEPYEQYF; CDR3nt: TGTGCCAGCAGCCACGGACTAGCGGGGGAACCCTACGAGCAGTACTTC
d_gene: NA; v_gene: TRBV4-1; j_gene: TRBJ2-1; abundance: NA; CDR3aa: CASSQGGPLQPYNEQFF; CDR3nt: TGCGCCAGCAGCCAAGGTGGGCCCTTGCAGCCATACAATGAGCAGTTCTTC
d_gene: TRBD1; v_gene: TRBV6-5; j_gene: TRBJ1-2; abundance: few; CDR3aa: CASSYRTGANYGYTF; CDR3nt: TGTGCCAGCAGTTACCGGACAGGGGCCAATTATGGCTACACCTTC
d_gene: TRBD1; v_gene: TRBV2; j_gene: TRBJ1-2; abundance: NA; CDR3aa: CASSEGQGARGYTF; CDR3nt: TGTGCCAGCAGTGAGGGGCAGGGGGCTCGGGGCTACACCTTC
d_gene: NA; v_gene: TRBV7-9; j_gene: TRBJ2-3; abundance: few; CDR3aa: CASSSSGYRDTQYF; CDR3nt: TGTGCCAGCAGCTCCTCGGGGTATCGAGATACGCAGTATTTT
d_gene: TRBD2; v_gene: TRBV7-9; j_gene: TRBJ2-1; abundance: NA; CDR3aa: CASSLVSGGFSSYNEQFF; CDR3nt: TGTGCCAGCAGCTTAGTCAGCGGGGGCTTTAGCTCCTACAATGAGCAGTTCTTC
d_gene: TRBD1; v_gene: TRBV5-1; j_gene: TRBJ1-4; abundance: NA; CDR3aa: CASSPRQGDEKLFF; CDR3nt: TGCGCCAGCAGCCCTAGACAGGGGGATGAAAAACTGTTTTTT
d_gene: NA; v_gene: TRBV13; j_gene: TRBJ2-7; abundance: once; CDR3aa: CASSLRGDNNYEQYF; CDR3nt: TGTGCCAGCAGCTTGCGCGGGGATAATAACTACGAGCAGTACTTC
d_gene: NA; v_gene: TRBV5-1; j_gene: TRBJ1-6; abundance: NA; CDR3aa: CASSDRQESSYNSPLHF; CDR3nt: TGCGCCAGCAGCGACCGACAGGAGAGCTCCTATAATTCACCCCTCCACTTT
d_gene: NA; v_gene: TRBV15; j_gene: TRBJ1-4; abundance: NA; CDR3aa: CATSSGGSITNEKLFF; CDR3nt: TGTGCCACCAGCAGCGGCGGGAGTATCACTAATGAAAAACTGTTTTTT
d_gene: NA; v_gene: TRBV4-3; j_gene: TRBJ1-1; abundance: NA; CDR3aa: CASSQGPTGLLNTEAFF; CDR3nt: TGCGCCAGCAGCCAAGGCCCGACAGGTCTTTTGAACACTGAAGCTTTCTTT
d_gene: NA; v_gene: TRBV2; j_gene: TRBJ1-6; abundance: few; CDR3aa: CASRLQGINSPLHF; CDR3nt: TGTGCCAGCAGGCTACAGGGTATTAATTCACCCCTCCACTTT
d_gene: NA; v_gene: TRBV6-1; j_gene: TRBJ2-3; abundance: NA; CDR3aa: CASSDGGPTDTQYF; CDR3nt: TGTGCCAGCAGTGACGGAGGGCCCACAGATACGCAGTATTTT
d_gene: NA; v_gene: TRBV6-5; j_gene: TRBJ1-3; abundance: NA; CDR3aa: CASSQGPGNTIYF; CDR3nt: TGTGCCAGCAGTCAGGGCCCTGGAAACACCATATATTTT
d_gene: TRBD1; v_gene: TRBV7-9; j_gene: TRBJ1-3; abundance: once; CDR3aa: CASSLGTEGNTIYF; CDR3nt: TGTGCCAGCAGCTTGGGGACAGAAGGAAACACCATATATTTT
d_gene: TRBD2; v_gene: TRBV2; j_gene: TRBJ2-7; abundance: once; CDR3aa: CASGVQRGGYEQYF; CDR3nt: TGTGCCAGCGGTGTGCAGCGGGGGGGCTACGAGCAGTACTTC
d_gene: TRBD1; v_gene: TRBV29-1; j_gene: TRBJ1-2; abundance: few; CDR3aa: CSVPDRVDGYTF; CDR3nt: TGCAGCGTACCCGACAGGGTGGATGGCTACACCTTC
d_gene: NA; v_gene: TRBV4-3; j_gene: TRBJ1-2; abundance: NA; CDR3aa: CASSQRISGDYGYTF; CDR3nt: TGCGCCAGCAGCCAACGAATTTCAGGGGACTATGGCTACACCTTC
d_gene: TRBD1; v_gene: TRBV5-4; j_gene: TRBJ1-2; abundance: once; CDR3aa: CASSRDSGNYGYTF; CDR3nt: TGTGCCAGCAGTCGGGACAGCGGAAACTATGGCTACACCTTC
d_gene: NA; v_gene: TRBV19; j_gene: TRBJ2-3; abundance: NA; CDR3aa: CASKFGSGADTQYF; CDR3nt: TGTGCCAGTAAGTTCGGGTCGGGAGCAGATACGCAGTATTTT
d_gene: NA; v_gene: TRBV9; j_gene: TRBJ2-1; abundance: few; CDR3aa: CASSLSQGYNEQFF; CDR3nt: TGTGCCAGCAGTCTCAGTCAGGGATACAATGAGCAGTTCTTC
d_gene: NA; v_gene: TRBV7-8; j_gene: TRBJ2-3; abundance: NA; CDR3aa: CASSRGNTQYF; CDR3nt: TGTGCCAGCAGCCGCGGAAATACGCAGTATTTT
d_gene: TRBD2; v_gene: TRBV7-2; j_gene: TRBJ2-7; abundance: NA; CDR3aa: CASSQTSGGRDEQYF; CDR3nt: TGTGCCAGCAGCCAGACTAGCGGGGGGAGGGACGAGCAGTACTTC
d_gene: NA; v_gene: TRBV5-1; j_gene: TRBJ1-1; abundance: NA; CDR3aa: CASSLGTSNTEAFF; CDR3nt: TGCGCCAGCAGCTTGGGAACTTCGAACACTGAAGCTTTCTTT
d_gene: TRBD2; v_gene: TRBV4-3; j_gene: TRBJ2-3; abundance: few; CDR3aa: CASSQSPTTPGLAGGPDTQYF; CDR3nt: TGCGCCAGCAGCCAATCCCCCACCACTCCGGGACTAGCGGGGGGGCCAGATACGCAGTATTTT
d_gene: TRBD1; v_gene: TRBV28; j_gene: TRBJ1-2; abundance: NA; CDR3aa: CASIAGTGDYGYTF; CDR3nt: TGTGCCAGCATTGCCGGGACAGGGGACTATGGCTACACCTTC
d_gene: NA; v_gene: TRBV29-1; j_gene: TRBJ1-1; abundance: NA; CDR3aa: CSVQRRAGDEAFF; CDR3nt: TGCAGCGTACAAAGGCGGGCCGGAGATGAAGCTTTCTTT
d_gene: NA; v_gene: TRBV4-1; j_gene: TRBJ2-7; abundance: NA; CDR3aa: CASSQDPQVSYEQYF; CDR3nt: TGCGCCAGCAGCCAAGATCCCCAGGTCTCCTACGAGCAGTACTTC
d_gene: NA; v_gene: TRBV7-9; j_gene: TRBJ2-1; abundance: NA; CDR3aa: CASSSVGSGPGDEQFF; CDR3nt: TGTGCCAGCAGCTCTGTGGGGAGCGGGCCCGGGGATGAGCAGTTCTTC
d_gene: NA; v_gene: TRBV5-1; j_gene: TRBJ2-5; abundance: NA; CDR3aa: CASSFLQQETQYF; CDR3nt: TGCGCCAGCAGCTTTTTACAGCAAGAGACCCAGTACTTC
d_gene: TRBD2; v_gene: TRBV5-4; j_gene: TRBJ2-7; abundance: few; CDR3aa: CASSFLLAGPAEEQYF; CDR3nt: TGTGCCAGCAGCTTCCTCTTAGCGGGGCCTGCCGAGGAGCAGTACTTC